Here is one T cell receptor (beta chain) with its context. V was clipped by 4 bases and J by 1 base; unmatched bases: 5. Looked up from germline, CDR1 is SGHDT and CDR2 is YYEEEE. The CDR3 covers 14 residues. TCRdb keeps only in-frame clones here, not all; method: immunoSEQ multiplex PCR. Here the sample spans 120,000 to 150,000 clones, approximately 94% being singletons. This record belongs to a study of control samples from healthy donors and cancer patients. The chain has TRBV5-6 and TRBJ2-7, with 7 bases matching TRBD1. Sequencing was carried out using blood. This sequence originates from a middle-aged man in good health. The CDR3 loop reads CASSIGTASYEQYF. CDR3 sequence (DNA): TGTGCCAGCAGCATCGGGACAGCTTCCTACGAGCAGTACTTC.